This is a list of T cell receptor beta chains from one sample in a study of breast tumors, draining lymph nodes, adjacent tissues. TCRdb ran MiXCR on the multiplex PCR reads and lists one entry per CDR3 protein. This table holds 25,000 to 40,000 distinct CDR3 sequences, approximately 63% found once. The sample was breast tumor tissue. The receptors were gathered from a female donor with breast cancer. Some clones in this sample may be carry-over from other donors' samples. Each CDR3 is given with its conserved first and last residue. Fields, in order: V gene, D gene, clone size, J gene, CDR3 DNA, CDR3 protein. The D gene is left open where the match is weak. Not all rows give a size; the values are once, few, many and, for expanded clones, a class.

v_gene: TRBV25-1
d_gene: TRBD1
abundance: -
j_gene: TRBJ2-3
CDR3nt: TGTGCCAGCAGTCCTCGGACAGGGGGCGCAGATACGCAGTATTTT
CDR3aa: CASSPRTGGADTQYF

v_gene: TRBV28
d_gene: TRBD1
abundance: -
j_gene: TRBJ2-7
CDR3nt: TGTGCCAGCAGTCTCGACGGACAGGGATCGAACGAGCAGTACTTC
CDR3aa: CASSLDGQGSNEQYF

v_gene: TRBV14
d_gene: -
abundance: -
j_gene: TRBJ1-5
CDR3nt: TGTGCCAGCAGCCAGAGCAGAAATCAGCCCCAGCATTTT
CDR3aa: CASSQSRNQPQHF

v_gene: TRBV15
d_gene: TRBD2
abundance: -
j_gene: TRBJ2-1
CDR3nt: TGTGCCACCAGCAGAGCAGCCGGGACTAGCGGGAGTGGAACGTCACGTGAGCAGTTCTTC
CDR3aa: CATSRAAGTSGSGTSREQFF

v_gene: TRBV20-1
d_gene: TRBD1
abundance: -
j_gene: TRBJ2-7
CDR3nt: TGCAGTGCTACCTCCGGACAGGGCGTCTCCTACGAGCAGTACTTC
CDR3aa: CSATSGQGVSYEQYF

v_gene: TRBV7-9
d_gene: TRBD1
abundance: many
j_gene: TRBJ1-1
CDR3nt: TGTGCCAGCAGTTTTGACAGGGAAAAAGCTTTCTTT
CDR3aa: CASSFDREKAFF

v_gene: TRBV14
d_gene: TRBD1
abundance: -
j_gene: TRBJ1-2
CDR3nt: TGTGCCAGCAGCCAAGTATTGGACAGGGCTGGCTACACCTTC
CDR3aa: CASSQVLDRAGYTF

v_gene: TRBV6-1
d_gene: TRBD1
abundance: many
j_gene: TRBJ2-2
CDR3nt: TGTGCCAGCACCTCCGGGACAGGGAACACCGGGGAGCTGTTTTTT
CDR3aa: CASTSGTGNTGELFF

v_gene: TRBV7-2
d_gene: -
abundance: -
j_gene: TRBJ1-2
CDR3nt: TGTGCCAGCAGCCTTACGGGCCTTACTAACTATGGCTACACCTTC
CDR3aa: CASSLTGLTNYGYTF

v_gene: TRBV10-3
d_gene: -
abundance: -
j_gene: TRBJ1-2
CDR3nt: TGTGCCATCACGGAGCGTGGGGGTAACTATGGCTACACCTTC
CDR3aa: CAITERGGNYGYTF

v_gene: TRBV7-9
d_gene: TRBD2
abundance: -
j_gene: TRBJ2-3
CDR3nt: TGTGCCAGCAGCTTTATCGGGGGGGTCACAGATACGCAGTATTTT
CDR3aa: CASSFIGGVTDTQYF

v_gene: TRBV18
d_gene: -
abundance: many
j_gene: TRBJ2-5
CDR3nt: TGTGCCAGCTCACCGGATGAAGGGTTACAAGAGACCCAGTACTTC
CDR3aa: CASSPDEGLQETQYF

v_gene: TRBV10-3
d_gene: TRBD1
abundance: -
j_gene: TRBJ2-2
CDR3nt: TGTGCCATCAGTCCCGGGACAGGGGGCTTGACCGGGGAGCTGTTTTTT
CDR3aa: CAISPGTGGLTGELFF

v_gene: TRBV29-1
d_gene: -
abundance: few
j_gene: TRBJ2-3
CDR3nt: TGCAGCGTTGCTGGAGGTGGATCAGATACGCAGTATTTT
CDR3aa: CSVAGGGSDTQYF

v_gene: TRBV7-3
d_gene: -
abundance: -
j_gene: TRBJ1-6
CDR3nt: TGTGCCAGCAGCTTAAGGGGAGGGTCCTATAATTCACCCCTCCACTTT
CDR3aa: CASSLRGGSYNSPLHF

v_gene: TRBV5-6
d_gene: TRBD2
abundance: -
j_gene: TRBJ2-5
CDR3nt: TGTGCCAGCAGCCTATTAGCGGGGGGGCCTGGGACCCAGTACTTC
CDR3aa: CASSLLAGGPGTQYF

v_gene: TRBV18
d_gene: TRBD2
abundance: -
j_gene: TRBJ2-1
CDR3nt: TGTGCCAGCTCACCAACTAGCGGGGATGAGCAGTTCTTC
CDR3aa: CASSPTSGDEQFF

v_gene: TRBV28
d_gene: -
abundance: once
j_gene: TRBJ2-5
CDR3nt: TGTGCCAGCAGTTTGAGCGGAGGGGGAGAGACCCAGTACTTC
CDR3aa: CASSLSGGGETQYF

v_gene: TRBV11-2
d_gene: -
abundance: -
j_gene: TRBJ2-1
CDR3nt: TGTGCCAGCAGCTTACCGGGACGCAGGGACAATGAGCAGTTCTTC
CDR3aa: CASSLPGRRDNEQFF

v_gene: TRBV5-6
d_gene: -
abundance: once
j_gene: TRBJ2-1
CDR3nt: TGTGCCAGCAGCTTTAGTAGGGGGTGGGAGCAGTTCTTC
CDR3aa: CASSFSRGWEQFF

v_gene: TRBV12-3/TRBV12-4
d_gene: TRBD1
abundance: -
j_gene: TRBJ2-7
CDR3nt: TGTGCCAGCAGGGACGGGACAGGCTGGGAGCAGTACTTC
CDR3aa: CASRDGTGWEQYF

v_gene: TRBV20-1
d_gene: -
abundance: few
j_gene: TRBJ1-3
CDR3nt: TGCAGTGCCGAGGGCTCTGGAAACACCATATATTTT
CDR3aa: CSAEGSGNTIYF

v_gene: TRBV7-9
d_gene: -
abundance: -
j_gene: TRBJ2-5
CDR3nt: TGTGCCAGCAGCTTAGGCACGGGGACCCTACGAGAGACCCAGTACTTC
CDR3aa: CASSLGTGTLRETQYF

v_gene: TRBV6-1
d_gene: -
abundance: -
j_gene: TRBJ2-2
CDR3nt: TGTGCCAGCAGCGTAGGGGGGGAGCTGTTTTTT
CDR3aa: CASSVGGELFF